This TCR beta chain was found in a study of Tregs in tolerant kidney transplant recipients. Findings and limits, study-wide: Few patients were studied, so findings need validation in larger groups. Antigen-driven expansion was suggested because donor-specific Tregs expanded more than all Tregs in tolerant patients. Biological reproducibility was not directly addressed, but technical replication error appeared minimal.

With respect to this clone: Its antigen is not known.

Recipients received nonmyeloablative bone marrow transplants from related graft donors, with transient mixed chimerism. Unstimulated Tregs (CD4+CD25+CD127-) and CD4+CD25- non-Tregs were sorted from PBMCs. TCRdb keeps only in-frame clones here, not all; method: immunoSEQ multiplex PCR. The sample has about 50,000 clones; roughly nine tenths are singletons. Sample: CD8+ T cells from blood (PBMCs), taken 12 months after the transplant. The clonotype originates from a human patient who received a combined kidney and bone marrow transplant. Some T cells may be the graft donor's.

DNA of the CDR3: TGTGCCAGCAGTCCCGGGTCCTCCTACGAGCAGTACTTC. Encoded protein: CASSPGSSYEQYF. The rearrangement links TRBV27 to TRBJ2-7; D remains ambiguous. This CDR3 region has 13 residues. Deletions cut 5 bases from V and 0 bases from J, with 8 bases between. Per germline, CDR1 MNHEY and CDR2 SMNVEV (reference sequence).